This paragraph reports one T cell receptor (beta chain). The antigen is not known. Germline lookup yields CDR1 SQVTM and CDR2 ANQGSEA. V lost 7 bases and J 6 bases, leaving 13 bases between the germline ends. This CDR3 comprises 12 residues. Vbeta (60) and Jbeta (13) primers were used in the PCR. Profiling relied on immunoSEQ multiplex PCR, and the TCRdb table lists in-frame clones only, not all of them. Of 150,000 to 200,000 clones listed, 75% to 80% are singletons. The data originate from a study of cytomegalovirus exposure and HLA in healthy donors. Whole-study results and caveats: A later analysis found common viral pathogens apparently linked to several of the most significant clusters. In a later analysis, at a false discovery rate of 0.05, roughly 16,000 TCR beta sequences matched HLA alleles. Cytomegalovirus-associated TCR beta chains were listed, numbering roughly 150. A highly shared variant cluster was judged a likely technical artifact.

Specimen: PBMCs. The J gene is TRBJ2-1, the V gene TRBV29-1, with D tentatively TRBD2 (6 bases). This receptor was identified in a woman aged 50 to 60 in good health and CMV-seropositive. DNA for the CDR3: TGCAGCGCCACTCCGACTAGCAATGAGCAGTTCTTC. Its translation is CSATPTSNEQFF.